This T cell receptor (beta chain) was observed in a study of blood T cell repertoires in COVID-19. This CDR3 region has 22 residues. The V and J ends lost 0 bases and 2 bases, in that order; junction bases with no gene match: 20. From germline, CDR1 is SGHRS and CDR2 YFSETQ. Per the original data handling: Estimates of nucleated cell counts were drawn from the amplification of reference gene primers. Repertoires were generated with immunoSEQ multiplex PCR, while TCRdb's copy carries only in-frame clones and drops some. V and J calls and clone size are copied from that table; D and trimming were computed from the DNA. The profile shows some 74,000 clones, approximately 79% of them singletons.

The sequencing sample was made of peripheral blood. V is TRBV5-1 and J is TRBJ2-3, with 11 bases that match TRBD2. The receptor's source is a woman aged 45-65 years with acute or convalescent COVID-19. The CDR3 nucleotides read TGCGCCAGCAGCTTGGGCTTATCGTCTAGCGGGAGGCTCCCTGCACTCACAGATACGCAGTATTTT. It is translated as CASSLGLSSSGRLPALTDTQYF.